Reported below is one T cell receptor (beta chain). Its specificity is unknown. The data were obtained in a study of cytomegalovirus exposure and HLA in healthy donors. The CDR3 has 16 residues. Germline trimming cut 0 bases from V and 3 bases from J; bases unmatched to any gene: 6. Germline assignment: CDR1 KGHSH and CDR2 LQKENI. Study results and limitations: Most TCR sequences were rare, but some public TCRs occurred in many donors. Reports described diagnosis of cytomegalovirus status by the classifier as highly specific and sensitive.

The PCR was carried out with 60 Vbeta primers and 13 Jbeta primers. Produced via immunoSEQ multiplex PCR; TCRdb's table is partial and in-frame only. The sample shows fewer than 140,000 clones, 70% to 80% of them seen only once. What was sequenced was PBMCs. The TCR sequence derives from a boy aged 5-17 years in good health and CMV-seronegative. This chain joins TRBV18 and TRBJ2-5; TRBD1 matches at 8 bases. This CDR3 is CASSPPYGTGEETQYF. CDR3 nucleotides: TGTGCCAGCTCACCACCGTATGGGACAGGAGAAGAGACCCAGTACTTC.